Ten or more counts support the clone carrying this TCR beta chain. These data originate in a study of T cells in Graves' hyperthyroidism and ophthalmopathy. Losses at the gene ends were 1 base for V and 7 bases for J; bases not matched to a gene: 11. Germline CDR1 and CDR2: MNHEY and SMNVEV (reference sequence). There are 17 residues in the CDR3. RNA transcripts yielded amplified TCR beta CDR3 regions. HTBI primers were the set used in a first-round RT-PCR of the TCR CDR3. Each CDR3 protein is one row after TCRdb ran MiXCR on the multiplex PCR reads. This sample has around 380,000 distinct CDR3 sequences, with 13% found just once.

The sample comprised blood. The J gene is TRBJ2-1, the V gene TRBV27, with TRBD2 identical over 9 bases. This TCR came from a man aged 25-45 years with Graves' hyperthyroidism that later progressed to Graves' ophthalmopathy. CDR3 loop: CASSLFGGGANLNEQFF. The DNA for the CDR3 is TGTGCCAGCAGTTTATTTGGCGGGGGGGCAAATTTGAATGAGCAGTTCTTC.